A single T cell receptor beta chain is shown here with its context. Antigen specificity is unknown. This sample is drawn from a study of blood T cells in healthy people across ages. Next came a second PCR, run for about 6 to 11 cycles, which used a sample-barcoded 5' primer along with a J-beta primer mix. One entry per CDR3 protein results from TCRdb running MiXCR on the 5' RACE reads. The top ten clones hold around 30% of a sample with 700,000 or so distinct CDR3 sequences, roughly 41% of them seen once. Peripheral blood was drawn, approximately 9.5 milliliters per donor. PBMCs were isolated at a quantity of at least 6 million per sample. Germline V gene data show CDR1 as SGHTA and CDR2 as FQGNSA. With V trimmed by 0 bases and J by 4 bases, 6 bases remained unmatched. The CDR3 has 17 residues. Findings and limits, study-wide: Per million T cells, TCR beta diversity dropped roughly linearly as age increased.

This receptor was identified in a man older than 75 in good health. V gene TRBV7-2 combines with J gene TRBJ2-5; 12 nucleotides match TRBD2. The sequencing input was blood. The CDR3: CASSLASSGRAPETQYF. DNA of the CDR3: TGTGCCAGCAGCTTAGCTTCTAGCGGGAGGGCCCCAGAGACCCAGTACTTC. Filled out from reference TRBV7-2 and TRBJ2-5, the complete variable domain reads GAGVSQSPSNKVTEKGKDVELRCDPISGHTALYWYRQSLGQGLEFLIYFQGNSAPDKSGLPSDRFSAERTGGSVSTLTIQRTQQEDSAVYLCASSLASSGRAPETQYFGPGTRLLVL.